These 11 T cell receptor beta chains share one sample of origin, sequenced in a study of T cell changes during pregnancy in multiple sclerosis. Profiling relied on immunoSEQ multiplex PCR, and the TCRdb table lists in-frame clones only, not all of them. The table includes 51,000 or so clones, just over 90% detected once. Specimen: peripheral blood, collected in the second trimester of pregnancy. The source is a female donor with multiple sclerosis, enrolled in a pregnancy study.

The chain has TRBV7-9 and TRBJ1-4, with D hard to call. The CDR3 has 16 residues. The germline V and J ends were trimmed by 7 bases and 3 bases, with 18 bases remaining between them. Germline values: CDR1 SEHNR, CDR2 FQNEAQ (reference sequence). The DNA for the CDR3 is TGTGCCAGCATCCCCCCTCCCCCGAGGGCTAATGAAAAACTGTTTTTT. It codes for CASIPPPPRANEKLFF.

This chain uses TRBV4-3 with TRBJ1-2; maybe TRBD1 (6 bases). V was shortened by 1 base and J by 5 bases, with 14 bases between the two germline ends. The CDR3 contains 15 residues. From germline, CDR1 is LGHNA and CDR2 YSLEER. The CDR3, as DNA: TGCGCCAGCAGCCAAGCATTCGGGACACTATATGGCTACACCTTC. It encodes CASSQAFGTLYGYTF.

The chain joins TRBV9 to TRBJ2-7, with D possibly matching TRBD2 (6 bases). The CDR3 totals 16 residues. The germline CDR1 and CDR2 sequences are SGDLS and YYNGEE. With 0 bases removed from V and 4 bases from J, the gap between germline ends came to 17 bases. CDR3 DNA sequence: TGTGCCAGCAGCGTAGGGCCGGAGGGGAATCGGTACGAGCAGTACTTC. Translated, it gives CASSVGPEGNRYEQYF.

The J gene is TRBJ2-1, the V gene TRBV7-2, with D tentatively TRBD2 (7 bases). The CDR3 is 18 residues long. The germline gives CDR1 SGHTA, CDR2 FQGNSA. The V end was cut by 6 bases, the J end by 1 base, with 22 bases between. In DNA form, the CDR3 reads TGTGCCAGCAGTCTAGGGGGTGGCGGGGGCGGGTCCTACAATGAGCAGTTCTTC. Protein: CASSLGGGGGGSYNEQFF.

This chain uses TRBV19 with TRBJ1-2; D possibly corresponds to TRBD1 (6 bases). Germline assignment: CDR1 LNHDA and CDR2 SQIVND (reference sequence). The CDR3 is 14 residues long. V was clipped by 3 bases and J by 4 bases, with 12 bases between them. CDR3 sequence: CASSIGQLLYGYTF. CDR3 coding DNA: TGTGCCAGTAGTATCGGACAGCTTCTCTATGGCTACACCTTC.

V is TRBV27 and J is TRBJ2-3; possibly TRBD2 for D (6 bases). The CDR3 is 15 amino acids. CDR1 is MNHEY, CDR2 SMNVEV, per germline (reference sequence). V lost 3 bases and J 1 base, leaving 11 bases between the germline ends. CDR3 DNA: TGTGCCAGCAGTTTGCGGGGCTCCCGCACAGATACGCAGTATTTT. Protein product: CASSLRGSRTDTQYF.

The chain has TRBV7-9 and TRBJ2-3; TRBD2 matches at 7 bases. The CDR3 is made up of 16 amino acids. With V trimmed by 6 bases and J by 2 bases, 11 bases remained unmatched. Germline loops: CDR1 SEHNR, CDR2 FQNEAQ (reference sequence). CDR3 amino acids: CASSNVRDYLTDTQYF. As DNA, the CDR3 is TGTGCCAGCAGTAACGTCCGGGACTACCTCACAGATACGCAGTATTTT.

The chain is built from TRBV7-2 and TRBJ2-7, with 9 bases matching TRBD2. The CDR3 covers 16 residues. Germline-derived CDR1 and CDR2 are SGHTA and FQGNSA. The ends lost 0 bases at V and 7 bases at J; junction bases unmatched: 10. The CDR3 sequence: CASSLAPSGKGGEQYF. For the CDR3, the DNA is TGTGCCAGCAGCTTAGCCCCTAGCGGGAAGGGCGGGGAGCAGTACTTC.

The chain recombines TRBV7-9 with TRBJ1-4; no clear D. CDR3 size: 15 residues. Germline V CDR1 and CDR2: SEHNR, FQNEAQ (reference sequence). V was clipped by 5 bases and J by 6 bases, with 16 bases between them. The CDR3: CASSAWTDPYEKLFF. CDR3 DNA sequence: TGTGCCAGCAGCGCCTGGACTGATCCCTATGAAAAACTGTTTTTT.

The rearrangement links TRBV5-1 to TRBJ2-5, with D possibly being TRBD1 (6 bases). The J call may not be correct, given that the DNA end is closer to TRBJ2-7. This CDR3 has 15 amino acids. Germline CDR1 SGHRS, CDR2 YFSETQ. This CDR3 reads CASSLELSGAYEQYF. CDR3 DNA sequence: TGCGCCAGCAGCTTGGAGTTATCAGGGGCTTACGAGCAGTACTTC.

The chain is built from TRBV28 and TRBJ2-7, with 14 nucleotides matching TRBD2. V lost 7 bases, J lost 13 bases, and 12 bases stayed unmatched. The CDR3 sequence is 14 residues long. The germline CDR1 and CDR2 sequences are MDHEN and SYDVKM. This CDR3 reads CASTTPGTSGREYF. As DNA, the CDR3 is TGTGCCAGCACAACCCCCGGGACTAGCGGGAGAGAATACTTC.